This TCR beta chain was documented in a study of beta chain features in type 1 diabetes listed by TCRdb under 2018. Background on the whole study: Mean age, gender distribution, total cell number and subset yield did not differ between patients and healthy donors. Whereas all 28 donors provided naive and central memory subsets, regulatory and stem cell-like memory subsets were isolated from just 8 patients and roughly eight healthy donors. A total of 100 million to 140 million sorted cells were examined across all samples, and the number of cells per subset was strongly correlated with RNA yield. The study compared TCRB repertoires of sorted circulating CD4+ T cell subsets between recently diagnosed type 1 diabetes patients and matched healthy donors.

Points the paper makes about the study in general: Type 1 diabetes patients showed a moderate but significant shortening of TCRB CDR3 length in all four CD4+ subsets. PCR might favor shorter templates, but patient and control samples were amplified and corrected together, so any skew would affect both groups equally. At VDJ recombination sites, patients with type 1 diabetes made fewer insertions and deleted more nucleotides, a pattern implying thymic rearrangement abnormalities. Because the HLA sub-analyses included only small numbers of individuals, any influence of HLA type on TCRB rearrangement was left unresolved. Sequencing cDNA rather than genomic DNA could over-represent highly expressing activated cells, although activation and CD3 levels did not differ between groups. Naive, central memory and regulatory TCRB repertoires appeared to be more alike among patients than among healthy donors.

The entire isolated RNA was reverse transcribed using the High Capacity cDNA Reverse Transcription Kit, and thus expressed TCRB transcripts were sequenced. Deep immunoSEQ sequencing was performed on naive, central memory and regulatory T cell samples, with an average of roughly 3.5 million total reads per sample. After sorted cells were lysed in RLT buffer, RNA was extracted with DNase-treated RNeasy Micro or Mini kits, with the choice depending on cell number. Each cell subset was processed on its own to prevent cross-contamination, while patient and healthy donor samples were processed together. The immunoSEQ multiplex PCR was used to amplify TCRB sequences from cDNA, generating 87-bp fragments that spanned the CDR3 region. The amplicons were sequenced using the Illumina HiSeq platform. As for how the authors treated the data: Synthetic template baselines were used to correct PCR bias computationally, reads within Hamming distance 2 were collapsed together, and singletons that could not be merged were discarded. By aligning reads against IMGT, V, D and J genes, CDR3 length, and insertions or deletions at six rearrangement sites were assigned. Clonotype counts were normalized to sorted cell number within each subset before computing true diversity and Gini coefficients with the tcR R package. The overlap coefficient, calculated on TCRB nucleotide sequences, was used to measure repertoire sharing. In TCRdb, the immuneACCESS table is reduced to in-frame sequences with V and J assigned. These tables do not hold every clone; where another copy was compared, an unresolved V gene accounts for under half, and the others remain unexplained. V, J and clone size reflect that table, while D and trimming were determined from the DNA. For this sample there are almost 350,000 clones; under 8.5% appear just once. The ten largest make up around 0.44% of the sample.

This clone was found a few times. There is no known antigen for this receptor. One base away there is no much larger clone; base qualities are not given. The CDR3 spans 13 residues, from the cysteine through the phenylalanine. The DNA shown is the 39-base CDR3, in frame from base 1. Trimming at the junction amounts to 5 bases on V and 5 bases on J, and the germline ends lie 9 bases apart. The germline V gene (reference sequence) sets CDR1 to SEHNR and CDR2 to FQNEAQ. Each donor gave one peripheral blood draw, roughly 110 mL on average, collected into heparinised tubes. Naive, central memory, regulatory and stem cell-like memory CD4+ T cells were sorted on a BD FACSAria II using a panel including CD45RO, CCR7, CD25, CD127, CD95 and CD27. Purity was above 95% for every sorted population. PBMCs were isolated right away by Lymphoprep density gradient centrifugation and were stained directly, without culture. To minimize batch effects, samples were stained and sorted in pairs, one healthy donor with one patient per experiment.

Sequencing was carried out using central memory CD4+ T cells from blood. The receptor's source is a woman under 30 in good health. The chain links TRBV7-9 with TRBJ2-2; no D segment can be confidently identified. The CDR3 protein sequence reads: CASSALSTGELFF. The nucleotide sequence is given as TGTGCCAGCAGCGCCCTAAGTACCGGGGAGCTGTTTTTT.